This TCR beta chain was captured in a study of OX40 agonist ivuxolimab in advanced cancers. Overall study context: Patients got intravenous ivuxolimab at 0.01 to 10 mg/kg every 2 weeks.

A history of autoimmune disease or systemic immunosuppression excluded patients. Study-level findings and limits: At doses 0.1 to 3.0 mg/kg, CD4+ and CD8+ clones expanded. Partial responders at 0.1-3.0 mg/kg had among the lowest clonal expansion.

Using immunoSEQ multiplex PCR, the repertoire was profiled, and TCRdb retains in-frame clones only, with some absent. The table records some 43,000 clones, about 87% of them present only once. V gave up 4 bases and J gave up 3 bases; unmatched junction bases: 6. The CDR3 runs 15 residues. The germline V gene encodes CDR1 MNHEY and CDR2 SMNVEV (reference sequence). On this clone: The antigen remains undetermined.

V is TRBV27 and J is TRBJ2-7; 10 bases map to TRBD2. Source: CD4+ or CD8+ T cells sorted from blood, taken in a trial of the OX40 agonist ivuxolimab. The sequence derives from an adult with an advanced solid tumor such as melanoma, head and neck, liver or kidney cancer. The CDR3 nucleotides are TGTGCCAGCAGTTACAGGACTAGCGGAAACTACGAGCAGTACTTC. Its translation is CASSYRTSGNYEQYF.